Listed below are T cell receptor beta chains from one sample, sequenced in a study of radiation and T cells in renal cell carcinoma. Sequencing was performed with immunoSEQ multiplex PCR; in TCRdb, only in-frame clones are kept and a portion is missing. Counted here are roughly 130,000 clones, 70% to 90% occurring once; the ten biggest clones make up 5.8%. The sequencing here drew on blood, taken from a patient whose treatment included radiotherapy and nephrectomy. Every receptor here comes from a woman aged 70-85 years with renal cell carcinoma. CDR3s include the opening cysteine and the closing phenylalanine or tryptophan. Fields, in order: D gene, clone size, V gene, J gene, CDR3 protein, CDR3 DNA. The D gene is left open where the match is weak. The size of a clone is reported for some rows only, either as once, few or many, or as a class for expanded clones.

>NA|NA|TRBV5-5|TRBJ1-5
CASSLRGSLVSNQPQHF
TGTGCCAGCAGCTTGAGAGGGTCGTTAGTTAGCAATCAGCCCCAGCATTTT
>NA|NA|TRBV19|TRBJ2-1
CASTRNNEQFF
TGTGCCAGTACCCGAAACAATGAGCAGTTCTTC
>TRBD1|once|TRBV6-1|TRBJ1-4
CASSSSGDRWEKLFF
TGTGCCAGCAGTTCTTCAGGGGACAGATGGGAAAAACTGTTTTTT
>NA|NA|TRBV30|TRBJ1-2
CAWSSSGYGYTF
TGTGCCTGGAGTTCCAGTGGATATGGCTACACCTTC
>NA|NA|TRBV5-6|TRBJ2-7
CASSSHSYEQYF
TGTGCCAGCAGCTCGCACTCCTACGAGCAGTACTTC
>NA|NA|TRBV5-1|TRBJ2-5
CASSREGSLQTQYF
TGCGCCAGCAGTCGCGAGGGGAGCCTCCAGACCCAGTACTTC
>NA|NA|TRBV5-8|TRBJ2-7
CASSSYRATGEQYF
TGTGCCAGCAGCTCTTACAGGGCAACAGGCGAGCAGTACTTC
>NA|few|TRBV30|TRBJ1-5
CAWSPIKGNQPQHF
TGTGCCTGGAGTCCAATCAAGGGGAATCAGCCCCAGCATTTT
>TRBD1|once|TRBV15|TRBJ1-6
CATSRGGGPGTPIRSPLHF
TGTGCCACCAGCAGAGGAGGGGGCCCCGGGACTCCCATAAGGTCACCCCTCCACTTT
>NA|NA|TRBV9|TRBJ2-3
CASSAGGSSWADTQYF
TGTGCCAGCAGCGCTGGGGGTAGTTCATGGGCAGATACGCAGTATTTT
>TRBD1|once|TRBV6-6|TRBJ1-2
CASSSGQGGYGYTF
TGTGCCAGCAGTTCGGGACAGGGTGGCTATGGCTACACCTTC
>NA|NA|TRBV27|TRBJ2-2
CASSFRGGELFF
TGTGCCAGCAGTTTTCGAGGCGGGGAGCTGTTTTTT
>NA|few|TRBV4-1|TRBJ2-1
CASSLGVSYNEQFF
TGCGCCAGCAGCCTCGGGGTGTCCTACAATGAGCAGTTCTTC
>NA|NA|TRBV6-6|TRBJ2-5
CASSSRSETQYF
TGTGCCAGCAGTTCTCGTTCCGAGACCCAGTACTTC
>NA|once|TRBV5-4|TRBJ1-2
CASSLGGSYGYTF
TGTGCCAGCAGCCTGGGAGGGTCGTATGGCTACACCTTC
>TRBD2|few|TRBV9|TRBJ2-3
CASSVATSGTSDTQYF
TGTGCCAGCAGCGTAGCGACTAGCGGGACTTCAGATACGCAGTATTTT
>NA|NA|TRBV28|TRBJ1-6
CASSLINSPLHF
TGTGCCAGCAGCCTTATTAATTCACCCCTCCACTTT
>NA|NA|TRBV30|TRBJ2-7
CACRTSESSYEQYF
TGTGCCTGTCGGACATCCGAAAGCTCCTACGAGCAGTACTTC
>NA|few|TRBV7-9|TRBJ2-5
CASSLVARRGGKTQYF
TGTGCCAGCAGCTTAGTCGCTCGCAGGGGAGGAAAGACCCAGTACTTC
>NA|NA|TRBV11-2|TRBJ2-3
CASSSLVTDTQYF
TGTGCCAGCAGCTCCCTAGTCACAGATACGCAGTATTTT
>NA|NA|TRBV9|TRBJ2-5
CASSPRTEETQYF
TGTGCCAGCAGCCCTCGGACAGAAGAGACCCAGTACTTC
>TRBD1|NA|TRBV2|TRBJ1-6
CASSAGGATYNSPLHF
TGTGCCAGCAGTGCAGGGGGAGCAACCTATAATTCACCCCTCCACTTT
>NA|NA|TRBV7-9|TRBJ1-1
CASSSRMDSRRAFF
TGTGCCAGCAGCTCCCGAATGGACAGCAGGAGGGCTTTCTTT
>TRBD1|NA|TRBV15|TRBJ2-1
CATSRGDSANEQFF
TGTGCCACCAGCAGAGGGGACAGTGCGAATGAGCAGTTCTTC
>NA|NA|TRBV11-2|TRBJ2-7
CASSLDSRGASEQYF
TGTGCCAGCAGCTTAGACTCCCGGGGGGCGAGCGAGCAGTACTTC
>NA|NA|TRBV27|TRBJ2-3
CASSPRGQPTDTQYF
TGTGCCAGCAGTCCCCGAGGACAGCCCACAGATACGCAGTATTTT
>TRBD1|NA|TRBV6-6|TRBJ1-6
CASSHLGTDINSPLHF
TGTGCCAGCAGTCACTTAGGGACAGACATCAATTCACCCCTCCACTTT
>NA|NA|TRBV18|TRBJ2-7
CASSPVSRGSYEQYF
TGTGCCAGCTCACCAGTCTCCAGGGGATCCTACGAGCAGTACTTC
>NA|NA|TRBV6-4|TRBJ2-1
CASSARRGENEQFF
TGTGCCAGCAGTGCGCGCAGGGGGGAAAATGAGCAGTTCTTC
>NA|NA|TRBV5-1|TRBJ2-3
CASSLDNLSSDTQYF
TGCGCCAGCAGCTTGGATAATCTCAGCTCAGATACGCAGTATTTT
>NA|once|TRBV14|TRBJ1-2
CASSTSGGYGYTF
TGTGCCAGCAGCACCTCCGGCGGCTATGGCTACACCTTC
>NA|NA|TRBV5-1|TRBJ1-3
CASSLGQTSGNTIYF
TGCGCCAGCAGCTTGGGACAGACCTCTGGAAACACCATATATTTT
>NA|NA|TRBV5-5|TRBJ2-7
CASSLAGRSYEQYF
TGTGCCAGCAGCTTGGCCGGTCGATCCTACGAGCAGTACTTC
>NA|NA|TRBV7-3|TRBJ2-5
CASSFSGQGGETQYF
TGTGCCAGCAGCTTTTCTGGGCAGGGTGGGGAGACCCAGTACTTC
>TRBD1|NA|TRBV6-1|TRBJ2-3
CASSGAGGSTDTQYF
TGTGCCAGCAGTGGGGCAGGGGGTAGCACAGATACGCAGTATTTT
>NA|NA|TRBV19|TRBJ2-7
CASSFRDTLYEQYF
TGTGCCAGTAGTTTCCGGGACACGCTCTACGAGCAGTACTTC
>NA|NA|TRBV19|TRBJ1-2
CASSIDQRGSDGYTF
TGTGCCAGTAGTATAGATCAGCGGGGGTCCGATGGCTACACCTTC
>NA|NA|TRBV7-8|TRBJ1-5
CASSLTQGTPGHQPQHF
TGTGCCAGCAGCTTAACCCAAGGGACGCCGGGCCATCAGCCCCAGCATTTT
>NA|NA|TRBV6-1|TRBJ2-2
CASSEAVANTGELFF
TGTGCCAGCAGTGAAGCGGTGGCGAACACCGGGGAGCTGTTTTTT
>NA|once|TRBV5-4|TRBJ1-6
CASRAQGGVDNSPLHF
TGTGCCAGCAGGGCACAGGGTGGGGTCGATAATTCACCCCTCCACTTT
>TRBD1|few|TRBV2|TRBJ2-7
CASRLGQGVYEQYF
TGTGCCAGCAGGTTGGGACAGGGGGTCTACGAGCAGTACTTC
>NA|NA|TRBV30|TRBJ1-1
CAWRRTQNTEAFF
TGTGCCTGGAGGAGGACGCAGAACACTGAAGCTTTCTTT
>NA|NA|TRBV25-1|TRBJ2-5
CASSDILAFGETQYF
TGTGCCAGCAGTGATATACTAGCTTTCGGAGAGACCCAGTACTTC
>NA|NA|TRBV7-4|TRBJ1-6
CASSTRHFSGLDNSPLHF
TGTGCCAGCAGCACCCGACATTTTTCAGGGTTAGATAATTCACCCCTCCACTTT
>NA|NA|TRBV5-4|TRBJ2-3
CASSLAPGGTDTQYF
TGTGCCAGCAGCTTGGCCCCCGGCGGCACAGATACGCAGTATTTT
>NA|NA|TRBV5-1|TRBJ2-7
CASSLLGESSYEQYF
TGCGCCAGCAGCTTGTTAGGGGAAAGCTCCTACGAGCAGTACTTC